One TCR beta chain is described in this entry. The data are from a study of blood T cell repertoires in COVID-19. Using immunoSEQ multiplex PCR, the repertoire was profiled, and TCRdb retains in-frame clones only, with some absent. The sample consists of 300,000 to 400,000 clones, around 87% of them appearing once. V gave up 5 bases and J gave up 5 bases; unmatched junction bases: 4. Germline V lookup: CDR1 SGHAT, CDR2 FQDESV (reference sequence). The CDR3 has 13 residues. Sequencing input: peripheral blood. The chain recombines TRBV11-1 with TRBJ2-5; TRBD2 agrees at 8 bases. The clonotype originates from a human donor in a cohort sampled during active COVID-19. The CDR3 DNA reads TGTGCCAGCAGCCTCAGACTAGCGGAGACCCAGTACTTC. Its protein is CASSLRLAETQYF.